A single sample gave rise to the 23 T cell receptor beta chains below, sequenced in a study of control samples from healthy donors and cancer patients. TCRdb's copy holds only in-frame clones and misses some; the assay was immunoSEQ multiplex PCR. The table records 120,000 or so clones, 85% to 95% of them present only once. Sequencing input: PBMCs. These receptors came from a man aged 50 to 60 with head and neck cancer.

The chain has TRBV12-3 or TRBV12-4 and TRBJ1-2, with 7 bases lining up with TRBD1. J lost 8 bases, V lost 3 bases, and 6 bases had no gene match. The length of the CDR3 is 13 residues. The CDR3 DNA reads TGTGCCAGCAGTTTGTTCGACAGGGAAGGCTACACCTTC. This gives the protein CASSLFDREGYTF.

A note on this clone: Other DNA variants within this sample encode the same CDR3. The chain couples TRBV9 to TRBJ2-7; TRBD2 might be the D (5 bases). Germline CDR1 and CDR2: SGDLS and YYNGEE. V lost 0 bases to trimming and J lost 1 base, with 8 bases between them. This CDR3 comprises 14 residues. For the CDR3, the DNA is TGTGCCAGCAGCGTAGGCGGGTCTTCCTACGAGCAGTACTTC. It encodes CASSVGGSSYEQYF.

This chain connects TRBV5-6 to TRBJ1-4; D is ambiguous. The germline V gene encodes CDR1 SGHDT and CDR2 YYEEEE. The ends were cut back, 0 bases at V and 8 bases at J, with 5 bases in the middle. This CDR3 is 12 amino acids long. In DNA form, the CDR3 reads TGTGCCAGCAGCTTGGTGGGCGAAAAACTGTTTTTT. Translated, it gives CASSLVGEKLFF.

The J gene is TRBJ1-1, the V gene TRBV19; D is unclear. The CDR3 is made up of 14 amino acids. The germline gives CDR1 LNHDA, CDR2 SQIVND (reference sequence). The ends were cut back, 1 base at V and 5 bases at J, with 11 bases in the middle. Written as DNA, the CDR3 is TGTGCCAGTAGTATAGTCACAAGGAGAACTGAAGCTTTCTTT. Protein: CASSIVTRRTEAFF.

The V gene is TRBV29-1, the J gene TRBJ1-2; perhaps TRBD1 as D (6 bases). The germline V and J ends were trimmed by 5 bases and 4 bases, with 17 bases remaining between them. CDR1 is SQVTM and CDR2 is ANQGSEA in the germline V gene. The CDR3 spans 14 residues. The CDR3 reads CSVRQHAGAYGYTF. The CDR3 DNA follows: TGCAGCGTTCGCCAACACGCGGGGGCCTATGGCTACACCTTC.

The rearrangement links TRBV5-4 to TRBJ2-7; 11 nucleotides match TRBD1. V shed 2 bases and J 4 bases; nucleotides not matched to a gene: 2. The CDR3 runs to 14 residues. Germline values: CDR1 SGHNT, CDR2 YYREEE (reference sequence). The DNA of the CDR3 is TGTGCCAGCAGCTTAGGGACAGGGGGGTACGAGCAGTACTTC. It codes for CASSLGTGGYEQYF.

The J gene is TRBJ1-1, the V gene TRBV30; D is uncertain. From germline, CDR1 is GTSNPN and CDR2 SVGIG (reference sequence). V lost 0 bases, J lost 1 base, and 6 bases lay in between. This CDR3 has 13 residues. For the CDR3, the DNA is TGTGCCTGGAGTGTACTGCCGAACACTGAAGCTTTCTTT. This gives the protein CAWSVLPNTEAFF.

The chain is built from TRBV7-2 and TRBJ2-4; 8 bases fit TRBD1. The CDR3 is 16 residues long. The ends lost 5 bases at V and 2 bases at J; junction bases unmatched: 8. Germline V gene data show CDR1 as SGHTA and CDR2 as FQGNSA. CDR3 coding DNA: TGTGCCAGCAGCCCCCGAGGACAGGGACCCAAAAACATTCAGTACTTC. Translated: CASSPRGQGPKNIQYF.

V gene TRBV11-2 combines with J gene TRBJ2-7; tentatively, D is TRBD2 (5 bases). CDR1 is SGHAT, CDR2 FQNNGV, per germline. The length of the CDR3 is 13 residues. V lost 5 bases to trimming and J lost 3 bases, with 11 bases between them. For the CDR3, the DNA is TGTGCCAGCAGCCTACCGGGGAACTACGAGCAGTACTTC. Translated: CASSLPGNYEQYF.

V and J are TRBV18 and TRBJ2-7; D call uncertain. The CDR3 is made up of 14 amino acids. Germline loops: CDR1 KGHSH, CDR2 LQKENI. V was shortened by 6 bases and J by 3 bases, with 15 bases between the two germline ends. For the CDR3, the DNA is TGTGCCAGCTCCCTCAGTCGGGCGGACTACGAGCAGTACTTC. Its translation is CASSLSRADYEQYF.

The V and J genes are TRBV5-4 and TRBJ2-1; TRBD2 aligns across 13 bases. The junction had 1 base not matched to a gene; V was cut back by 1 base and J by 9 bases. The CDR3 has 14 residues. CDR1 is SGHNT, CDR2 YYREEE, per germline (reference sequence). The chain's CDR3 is CASSLTSGGAEQFF. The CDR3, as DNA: TGTGCCAGCAGCTTGACTAGCGGGGGGGCTGAGCAGTTCTTC.

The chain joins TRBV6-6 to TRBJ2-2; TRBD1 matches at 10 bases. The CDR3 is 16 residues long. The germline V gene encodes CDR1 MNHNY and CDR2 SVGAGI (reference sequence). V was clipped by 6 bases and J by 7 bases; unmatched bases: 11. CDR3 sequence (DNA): TGTGCCAGCAGAACCGGGACAGGGGTTTTTTTCGGGGAGCTGTTTTTT. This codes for CASRTGTGVFFGELFF.

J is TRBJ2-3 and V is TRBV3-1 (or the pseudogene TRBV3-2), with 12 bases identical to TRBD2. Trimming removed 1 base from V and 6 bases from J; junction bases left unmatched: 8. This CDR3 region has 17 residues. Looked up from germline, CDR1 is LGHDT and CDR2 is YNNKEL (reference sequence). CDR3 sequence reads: CASSQGRTSGEVDTQYF. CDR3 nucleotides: TGTGCCAGCAGCCAAGGAAGGACTAGCGGGGAGGTGGATACGCAGTATTTT.

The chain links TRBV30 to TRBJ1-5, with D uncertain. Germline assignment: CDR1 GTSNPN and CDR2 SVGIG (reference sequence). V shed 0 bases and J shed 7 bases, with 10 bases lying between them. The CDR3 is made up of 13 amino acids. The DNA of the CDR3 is TGTGCCTGGAGTGTACACGGGTGGCAGCCCCAGCATTTT. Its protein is CAWSVHGWQPQHF. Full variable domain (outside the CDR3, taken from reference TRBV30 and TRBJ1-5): SQTIHQWPATLVQPVGSPLSLECTVEGTSNPNLYWYRQAAGRGLQLLFYSVGIGQISSEVPQNLSASRPQDRQFILSSKKLLLSDSGFYLCAWSVHGWQPQHFGDGTRLSIL.

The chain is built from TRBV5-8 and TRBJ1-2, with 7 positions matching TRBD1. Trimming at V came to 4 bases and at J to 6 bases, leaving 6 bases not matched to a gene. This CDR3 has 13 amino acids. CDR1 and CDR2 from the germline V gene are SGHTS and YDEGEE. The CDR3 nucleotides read TGTGCCAGCAGCGAACAGGGGCGTGATGGCTACACCTTC. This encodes CASSEQGRDGYTF.

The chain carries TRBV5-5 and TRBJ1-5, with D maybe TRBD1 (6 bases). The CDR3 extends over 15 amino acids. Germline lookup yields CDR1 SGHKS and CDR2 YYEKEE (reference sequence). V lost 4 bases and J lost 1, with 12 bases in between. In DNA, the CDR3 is TGTGCCAGCAGCCCGAGGGGGGCGAGCAATCAGCCCCAGCATTTT. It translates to CASSPRGASNQPQHF. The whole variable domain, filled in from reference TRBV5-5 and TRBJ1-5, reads DAGVTQSPTHLIKTRGQQVTLRCSPISGHKSVSWYQQVLGQGPQFIFQYYEKEERGRGNFPDRFSARQFPNYSSELNVNALLLGDSALYLCASSPRGASNQPQHFGDGTRLSIL.

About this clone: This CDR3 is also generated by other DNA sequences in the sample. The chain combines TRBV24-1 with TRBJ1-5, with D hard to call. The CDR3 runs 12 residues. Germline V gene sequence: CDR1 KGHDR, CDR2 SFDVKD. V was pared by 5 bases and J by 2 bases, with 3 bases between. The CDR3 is CATSGGNQPQHF. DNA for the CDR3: TGTGCCACCAGTGGGGGCAATCAGCCCCAGCATTTT.

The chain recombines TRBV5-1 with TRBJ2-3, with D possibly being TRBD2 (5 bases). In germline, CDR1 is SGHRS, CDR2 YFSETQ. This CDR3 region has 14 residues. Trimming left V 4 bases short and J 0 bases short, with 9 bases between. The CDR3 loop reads CASSMTTSTDTQYF. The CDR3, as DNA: TGCGCCAGCAGCATGACTACTAGCACAGATACGCAGTATTTT.

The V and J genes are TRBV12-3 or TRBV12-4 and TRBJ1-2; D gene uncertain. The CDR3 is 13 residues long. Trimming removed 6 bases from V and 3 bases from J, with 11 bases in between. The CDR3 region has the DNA TGTGCCAGCAGACTCTGGGGAGACTATGGCTACACCTTC. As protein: CASRLWGDYGYTF.

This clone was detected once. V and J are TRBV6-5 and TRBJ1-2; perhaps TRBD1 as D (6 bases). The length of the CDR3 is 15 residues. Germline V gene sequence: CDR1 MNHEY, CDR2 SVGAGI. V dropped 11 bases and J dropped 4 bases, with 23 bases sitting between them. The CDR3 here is CAAQRDPGATYGYTF. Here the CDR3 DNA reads TGTGCCGCCCAGAGGGACCCGGGGGCGACCTATGGCTACACCTTC.

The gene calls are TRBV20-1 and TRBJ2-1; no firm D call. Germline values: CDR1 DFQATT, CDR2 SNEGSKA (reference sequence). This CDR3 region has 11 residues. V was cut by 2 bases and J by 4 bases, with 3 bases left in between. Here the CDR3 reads CSARYYNEQFF. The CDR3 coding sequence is TGCAGTGCTAGATATTACAATGAGCAGTTCTTC.

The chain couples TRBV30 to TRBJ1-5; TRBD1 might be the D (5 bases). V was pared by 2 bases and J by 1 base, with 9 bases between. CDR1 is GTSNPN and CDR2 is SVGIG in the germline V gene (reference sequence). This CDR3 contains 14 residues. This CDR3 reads CAWSRQGSNQPQHF. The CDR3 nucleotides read TGTGCCTGGAGTAGGCAGGGCAGCAATCAGCCCCAGCATTTT. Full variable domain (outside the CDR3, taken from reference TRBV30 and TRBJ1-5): SQTIHQWPATLVQPVGSPLSLECTVEGTSNPNLYWYRQAAGRGLQLLFYSVGIGQISSEVPQNLSASRPQDRQFILSSKKLLLSDSGFYLCAWSRQGSNQPQHFGDGTRLSIL.

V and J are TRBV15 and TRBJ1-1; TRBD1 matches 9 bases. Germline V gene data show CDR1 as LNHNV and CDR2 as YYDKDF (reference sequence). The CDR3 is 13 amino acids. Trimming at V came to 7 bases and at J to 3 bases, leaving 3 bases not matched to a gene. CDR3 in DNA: TGTGCCACCAACAGGGGGCTCGACACTGAAGCTTTCTTT. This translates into CATNRGLDTEAFF.